This passage covers 5 T cell receptor beta chains from one sample sequenced in a study of cytomegalovirus exposure and HLA in healthy donors. The PCR was carried out with 60 Vbeta primers and 13 Jbeta primers. This table comes from immunoSEQ multiplex PCR, and its TCRdb copy is limited to in-frame clones, with some not included. The repertoire holds approximately 170,000 clones, with approximately 80% as singletons. The sample comprised PBMCs. These receptors were obtained from a male donor in good health and CMV-seronegative.

The CDR3 sequence is CASSIGWQETQYF. In DNA form, the CDR3 reads TGTGCCAGCAGCATCGGTTGGCAAGAGACCCAGTACTTC. The chain recombines TRBV28 with TRBJ2-5, with D uncertain. Germline loops: CDR1 MDHEN, CDR2 SYDVKM. This CDR3 has 13 residues. V was clipped by 6 bases and J by 2 bases, with 10 bases between them.

V is TRBV28 and J is TRBJ2-3, with D maybe TRBD1 (5 bases). The CDR3 consists of 15 residues. Trimming took off 5 bases at V and 0 bases at J, with 12 bases between the two ends. Per the germline V gene, CDR1 is MDHEN and CDR2 is SYDVKM. CDR3 protein: CASSPGHPSTDTQYF. The DNA for the CDR3 is TGTGCCAGCAGTCCTGGACATCCTAGCACAGATACGCAGTATTTT.

This sequence joins TRBV19 and TRBJ1-2; unclear D gene. The V gene lost 1 base and the J gene lost 2 bases, with 8 bases spanning the gap. This CDR3 spans 14 amino acids. Germline assignment: CDR1 LNHDA and CDR2 SQIVND (reference sequence). The CDR3 bases are TGTGCCAGTAGTATAGTATCCTTAAACTATGGCTACACCTTC. Its protein is CASSIVSLNYGYTF.

The chain links TRBV5-4 to TRBJ2-3, with D hard to call. V was pared by 1 base and J by 4 bases, with 10 bases between. Germline loops: CDR1 SGHNT, CDR2 YYREEE (reference sequence). CDR3 length: 14 residues. For the CDR3, the DNA is TGTGCCAGCAGCTTGTCGATGTCGGCAGATACGCAGTATTTT. Residues: CASSLSMSADTQYF.

The chain carries TRBV7-2 and TRBJ1-2; tentatively, D is TRBD1 (6 bases). Per germline, CDR1 SGHTA and CDR2 FQGNSA. The CDR3 spans 15 residues. V was trimmed by 1 base and J by 8 bases, leaving 17 bases between them. The CDR3 loop reads CASSLGLPGVSGYTF. CDR3 DNA: TGTGCCAGCAGCTTAGGTCTGCCAGGGGTGAGCGGCTACACCTTC.